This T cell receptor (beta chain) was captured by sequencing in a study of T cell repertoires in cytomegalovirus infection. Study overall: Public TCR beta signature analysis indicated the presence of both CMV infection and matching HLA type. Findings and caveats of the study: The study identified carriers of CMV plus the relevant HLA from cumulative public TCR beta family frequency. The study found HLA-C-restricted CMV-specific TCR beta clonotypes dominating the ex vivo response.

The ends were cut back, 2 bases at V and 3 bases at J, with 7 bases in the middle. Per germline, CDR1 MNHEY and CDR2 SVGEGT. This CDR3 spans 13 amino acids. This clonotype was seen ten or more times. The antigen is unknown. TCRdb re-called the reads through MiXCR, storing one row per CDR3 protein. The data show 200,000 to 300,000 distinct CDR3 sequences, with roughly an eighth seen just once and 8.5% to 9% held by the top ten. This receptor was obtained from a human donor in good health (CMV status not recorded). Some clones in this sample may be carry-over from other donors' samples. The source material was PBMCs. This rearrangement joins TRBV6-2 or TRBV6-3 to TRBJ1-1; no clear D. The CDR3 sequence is CASSYEDDTEAFF. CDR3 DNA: TGTGCCAGCAGTTACGAGGACGACACTGAAGCTTTCTTT.